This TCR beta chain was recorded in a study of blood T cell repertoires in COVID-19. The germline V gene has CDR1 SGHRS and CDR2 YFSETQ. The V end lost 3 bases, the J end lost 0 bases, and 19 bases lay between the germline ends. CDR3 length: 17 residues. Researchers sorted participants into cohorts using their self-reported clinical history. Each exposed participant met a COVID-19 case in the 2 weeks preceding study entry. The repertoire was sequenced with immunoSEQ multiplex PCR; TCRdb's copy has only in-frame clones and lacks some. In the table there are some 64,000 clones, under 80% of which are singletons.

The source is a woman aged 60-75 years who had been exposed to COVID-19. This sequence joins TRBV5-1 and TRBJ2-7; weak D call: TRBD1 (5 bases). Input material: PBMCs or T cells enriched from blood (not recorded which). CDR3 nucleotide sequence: TGCGCCAGCAGCTCAGTAACCGGGCAGGGCAACTCCTACGAGCAGTACTTC. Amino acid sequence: CASSSVTGQGNSYEQYF.